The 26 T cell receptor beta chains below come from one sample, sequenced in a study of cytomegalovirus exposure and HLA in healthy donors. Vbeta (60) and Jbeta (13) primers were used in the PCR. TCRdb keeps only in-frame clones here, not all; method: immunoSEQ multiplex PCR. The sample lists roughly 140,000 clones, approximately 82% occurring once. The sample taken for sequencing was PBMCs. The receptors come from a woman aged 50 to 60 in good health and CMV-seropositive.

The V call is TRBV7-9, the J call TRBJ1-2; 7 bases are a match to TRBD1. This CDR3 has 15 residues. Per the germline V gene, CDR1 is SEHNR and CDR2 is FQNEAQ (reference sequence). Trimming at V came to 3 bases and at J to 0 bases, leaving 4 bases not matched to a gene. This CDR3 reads CASSFRQGTNYGYTF. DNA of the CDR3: TGTGCCAGCAGCTTCCGACAGGGTACTAACTATGGCTACACCTTC.

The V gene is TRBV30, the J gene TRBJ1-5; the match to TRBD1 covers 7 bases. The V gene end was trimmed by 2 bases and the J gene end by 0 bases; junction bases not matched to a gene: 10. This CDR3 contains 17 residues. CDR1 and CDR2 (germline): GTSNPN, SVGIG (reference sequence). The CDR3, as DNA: TGTGCCTGGAGTCCCGACAGGGCTTTCTATAGCAATCAGCCCCAGCATTTT. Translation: CAWSPDRAFYSNQPQHF.

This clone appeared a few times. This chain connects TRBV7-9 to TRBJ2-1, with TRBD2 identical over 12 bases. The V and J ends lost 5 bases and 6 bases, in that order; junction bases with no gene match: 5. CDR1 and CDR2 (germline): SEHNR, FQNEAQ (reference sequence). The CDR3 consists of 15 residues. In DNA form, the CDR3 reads TGTGCCAGCAGCCTTACTAGCGGGGGGTTCAATGAGCAGTTCTTC. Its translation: CASSLTSGGFNEQFF.

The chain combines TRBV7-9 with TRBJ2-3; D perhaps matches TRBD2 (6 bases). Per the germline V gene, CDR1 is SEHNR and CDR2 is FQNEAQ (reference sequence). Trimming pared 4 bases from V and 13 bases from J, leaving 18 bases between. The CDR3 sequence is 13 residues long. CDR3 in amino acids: CASSSRGRGGEYF. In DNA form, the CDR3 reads TGTGCCAGCAGCTCCAGAGGGCGGGGTGGCGAGTATTTT.

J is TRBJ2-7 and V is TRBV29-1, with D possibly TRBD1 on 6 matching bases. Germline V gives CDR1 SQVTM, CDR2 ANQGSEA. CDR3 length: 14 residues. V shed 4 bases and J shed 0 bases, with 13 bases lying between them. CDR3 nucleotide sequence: TGCAGCGTTGCAGGTCAGGGGAGCTCCTACGAGCAGTACTTC. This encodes CSVAGQGSSYEQYF.

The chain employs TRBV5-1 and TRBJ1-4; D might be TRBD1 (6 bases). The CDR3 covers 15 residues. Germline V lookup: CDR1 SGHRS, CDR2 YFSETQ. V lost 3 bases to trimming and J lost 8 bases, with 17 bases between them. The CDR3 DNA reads TGCGCCAGCAGCTGGGACACAGGGAATGGCGAAAAACTGTTTTTT. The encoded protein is CASSWDTGNGEKLFF.

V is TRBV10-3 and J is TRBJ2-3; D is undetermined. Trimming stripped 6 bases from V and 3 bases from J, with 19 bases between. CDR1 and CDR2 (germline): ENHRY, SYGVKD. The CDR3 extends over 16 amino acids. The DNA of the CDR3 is TGTGCCATCAGAACCAACCGAGGAGATGTGACAGATACGCAGTATTTT. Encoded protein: CAIRTNRGDVTDTQYF.

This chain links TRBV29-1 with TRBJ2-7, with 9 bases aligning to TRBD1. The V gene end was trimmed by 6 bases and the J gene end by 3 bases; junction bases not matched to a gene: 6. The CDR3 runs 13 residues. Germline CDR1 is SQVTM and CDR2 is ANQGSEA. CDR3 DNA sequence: TGCAGCGTCGAGACAGGGGGAAACTACGAGCAGTACTTC. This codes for CSVETGGNYEQYF.

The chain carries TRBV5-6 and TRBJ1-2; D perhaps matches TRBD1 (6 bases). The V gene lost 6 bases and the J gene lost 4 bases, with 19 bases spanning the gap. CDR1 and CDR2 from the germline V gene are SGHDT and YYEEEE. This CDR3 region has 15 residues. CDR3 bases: TGTGCCAGCAACATAGGACAGAGGACTTCCTATGGCTACACCTTC. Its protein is CASNIGQRTSYGYTF.

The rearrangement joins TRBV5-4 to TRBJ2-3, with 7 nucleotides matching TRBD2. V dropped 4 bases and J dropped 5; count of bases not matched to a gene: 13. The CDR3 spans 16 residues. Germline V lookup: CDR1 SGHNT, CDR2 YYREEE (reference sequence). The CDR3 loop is CASSLQGAGSLDTQYF. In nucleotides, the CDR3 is TGTGCCAGCAGCCTCCAAGGAGCGGGGTCTTTAGATACGCAGTATTTT.

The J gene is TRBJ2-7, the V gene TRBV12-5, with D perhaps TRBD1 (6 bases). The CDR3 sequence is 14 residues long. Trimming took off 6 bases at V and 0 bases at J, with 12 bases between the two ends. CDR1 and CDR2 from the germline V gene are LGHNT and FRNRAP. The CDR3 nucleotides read TGTGCTAGTGGACTGGGACACCTCTCCTACGAGCAGTACTTC. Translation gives CASGLGHLSYEQYF.

The CDR3 sequence is CASSVAGLAGGTGELFF. CDR3 bases: TGTGCCAGCAGCGTAGCGGGACTAGCGGGGGGGACCGGGGAGCTGTTTTTT. The chain links TRBV9 to TRBJ2-2; 16 bases map to TRBD2. The CDR3 sequence is 17 residues long. Germline trimming cut 0 bases from V and 5 bases from J; bases unmatched to any gene: 1. The V gene's germline CDR1 is SGDLS and CDR2 YYNGEE.

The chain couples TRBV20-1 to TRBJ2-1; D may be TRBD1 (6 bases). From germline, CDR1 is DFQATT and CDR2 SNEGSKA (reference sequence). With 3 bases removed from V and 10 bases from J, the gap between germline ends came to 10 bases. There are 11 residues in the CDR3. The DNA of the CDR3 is TGCAGTGCTAGCATCAGGGGCGAGCAGTTCTTC. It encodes CSASIRGEQFF.

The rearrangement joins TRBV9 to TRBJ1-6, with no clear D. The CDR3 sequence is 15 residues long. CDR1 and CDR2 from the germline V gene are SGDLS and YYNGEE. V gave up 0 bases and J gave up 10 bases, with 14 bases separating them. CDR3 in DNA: TGTGCCAGCAGCGTAGGTGAGGGCATCGGATCACCCCTCCACTTT. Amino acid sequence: CASSVGEGIGSPLHF.

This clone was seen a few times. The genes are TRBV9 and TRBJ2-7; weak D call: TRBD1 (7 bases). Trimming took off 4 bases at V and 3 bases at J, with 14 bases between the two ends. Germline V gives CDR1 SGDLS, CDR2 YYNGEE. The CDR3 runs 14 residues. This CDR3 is CASSPGGLNYEQYF. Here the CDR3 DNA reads TGTGCCAGCAGCCCAGGGGGGCTTAACTACGAGCAGTACTTC.

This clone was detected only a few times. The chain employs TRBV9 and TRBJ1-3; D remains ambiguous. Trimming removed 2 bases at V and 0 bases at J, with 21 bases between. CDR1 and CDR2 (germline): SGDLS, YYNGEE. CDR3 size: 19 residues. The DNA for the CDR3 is TGTGCCAGCAGCGTGACCGCCCCCACAGAGACCTACTCTGGAAACACCATATATTTT. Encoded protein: CASSVTAPTETYSGNTIYF.

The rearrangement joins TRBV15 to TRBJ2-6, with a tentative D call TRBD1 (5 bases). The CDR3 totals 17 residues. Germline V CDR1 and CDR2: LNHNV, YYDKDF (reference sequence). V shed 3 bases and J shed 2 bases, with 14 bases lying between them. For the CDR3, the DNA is TGTGCCACCAGCAGGTGGGAAGGGGTGGCTGGGGCCAACGTCCTGACTTTC. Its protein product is CATSRWEGVAGANVLTF.

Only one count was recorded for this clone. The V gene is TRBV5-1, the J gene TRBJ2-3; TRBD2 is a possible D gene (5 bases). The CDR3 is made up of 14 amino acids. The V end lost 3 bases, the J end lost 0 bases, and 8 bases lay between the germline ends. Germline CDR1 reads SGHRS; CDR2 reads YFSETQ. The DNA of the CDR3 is TGCGCCAGCAGCTCCCGGACTAGCACAGATACGCAGTATTTT. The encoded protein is CASSSRTSTDTQYF.

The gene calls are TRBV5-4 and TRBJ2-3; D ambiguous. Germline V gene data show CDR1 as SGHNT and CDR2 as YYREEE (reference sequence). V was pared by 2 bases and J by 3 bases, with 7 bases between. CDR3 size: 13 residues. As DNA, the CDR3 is TGTGCCAGCAGCTTTTCTAGTACAGATACGCAGTATTTT. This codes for CASSFSSTDTQYF.

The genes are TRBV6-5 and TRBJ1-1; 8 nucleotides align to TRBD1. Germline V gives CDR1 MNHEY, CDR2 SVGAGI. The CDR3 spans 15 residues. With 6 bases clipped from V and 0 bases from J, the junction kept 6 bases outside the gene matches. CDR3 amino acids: CASRRPTGVNTEAFF. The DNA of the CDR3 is TGTGCCAGCAGGCGCCCGACAGGGGTGAACACTGAAGCTTTCTTT.

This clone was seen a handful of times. The CDR3 nucleotides are TGTGCCAGCAGCGTCAGGGGAGATACGCAGTATTTT. It encodes CASSVRGDTQYF. V usage is TRBV9 and J usage is TRBJ2-3; D may be TRBD1 (6 bases). CDR3 length equals 12 residues. Trimming took off 2 bases at V and 5 bases at J, with 6 bases between the two ends. Germline V gives CDR1 SGDLS, CDR2 YYNGEE.

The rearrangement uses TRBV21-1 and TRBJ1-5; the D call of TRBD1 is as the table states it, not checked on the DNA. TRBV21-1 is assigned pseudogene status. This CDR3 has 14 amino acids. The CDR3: CASSQTGKGQPQHF. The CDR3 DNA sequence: TGTGCCAGCAGCCAAACAGGGAAGGGTCAGCCCCAGCATTTT.

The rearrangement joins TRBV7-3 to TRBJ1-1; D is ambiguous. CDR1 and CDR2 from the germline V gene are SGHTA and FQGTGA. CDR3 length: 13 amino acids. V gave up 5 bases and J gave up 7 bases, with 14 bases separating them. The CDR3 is CASSPYTLGEAFF. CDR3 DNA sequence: TGTGCCAGCAGCCCATATACCCTCGGTGAAGCTTTCTTT. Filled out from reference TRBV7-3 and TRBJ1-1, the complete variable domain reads GAGVSQTPSNKVTEKGKYVELRCDPISGHTALYWYRQSLGQGPEFLIYFQGTGAADDSGLPNDRFFAVRPEGSVSTLKIQRTERGDSAVYLCASSPYTLGEAFFGQGTRLTVV.

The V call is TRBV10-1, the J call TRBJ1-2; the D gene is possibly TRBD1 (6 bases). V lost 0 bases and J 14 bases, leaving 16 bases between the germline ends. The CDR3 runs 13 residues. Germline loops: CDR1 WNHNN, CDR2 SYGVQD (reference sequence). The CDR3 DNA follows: TGCGCCAGCAGTGAGTCCCCCAGGGGAAGAGAGACCTTC. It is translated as CASSESPRGRETF.

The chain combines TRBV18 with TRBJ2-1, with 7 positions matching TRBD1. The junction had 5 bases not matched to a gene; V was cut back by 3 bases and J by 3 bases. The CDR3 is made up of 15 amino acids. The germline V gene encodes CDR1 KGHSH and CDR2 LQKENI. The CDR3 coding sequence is TGTGCCAGCTCACCGGTAGGACAGGACTACAATGAGCAGTTCTTC. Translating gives CASSPVGQDYNEQFF.

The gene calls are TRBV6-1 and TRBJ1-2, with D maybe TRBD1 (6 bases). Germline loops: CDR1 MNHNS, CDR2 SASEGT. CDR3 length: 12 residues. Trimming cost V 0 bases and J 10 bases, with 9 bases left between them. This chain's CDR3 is CASSEARTVYTF. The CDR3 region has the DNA TGTGCCAGCAGTGAAGCCCGGACAGTCTACACCTTC.